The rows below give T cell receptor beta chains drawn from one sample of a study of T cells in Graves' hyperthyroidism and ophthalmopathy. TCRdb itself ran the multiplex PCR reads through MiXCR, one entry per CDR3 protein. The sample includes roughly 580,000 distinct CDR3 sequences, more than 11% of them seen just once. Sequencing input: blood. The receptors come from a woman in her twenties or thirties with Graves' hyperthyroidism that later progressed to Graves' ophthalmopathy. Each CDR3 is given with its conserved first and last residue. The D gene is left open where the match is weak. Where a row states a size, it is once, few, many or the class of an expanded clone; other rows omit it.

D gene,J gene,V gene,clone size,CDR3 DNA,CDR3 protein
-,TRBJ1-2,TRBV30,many,TGTGCCTGGAACCGGGGGCAGGGCTATGGCTACACCTTC,CAWNRGQGYGYTF
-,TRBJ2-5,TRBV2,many,TGTGCCAGCGCATCAGGTGGGGAGCTTGGAGAGACCCAGTACTTC,CASASGGELGETQYF
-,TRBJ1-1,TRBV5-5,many,TGTGCCAGCAGCTCGTACGGACATCTGAACACTGAAGCTTTCTTT,CASSSYGHLNTEAFF
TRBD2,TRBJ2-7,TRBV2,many,TGTGCCAGCAGGGAAACTAGCGGGCCATTCTACGAGCAGTACTTC,CASRETSGPFYEQYF
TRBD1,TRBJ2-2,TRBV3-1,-,TGTGCCAGCAGCCAAGATTCAGGACAGGGAAACACCGGGGAGCTGTTTTTT,CASSQDSGQGNTGELFF
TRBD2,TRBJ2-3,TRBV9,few,TGTGCCAGCAGCGTAAGCGGGGGGGGCACAGATACGCAGTATTTT,CASSVSGGGTDTQYF
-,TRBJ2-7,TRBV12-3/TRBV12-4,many,TGTGCCAGCAGCCCGGGGGCCCCTTGGGAGCAGTACTTC,CASSPGAPWEQYF
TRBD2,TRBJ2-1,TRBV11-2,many,TGTGCCAGCAGCTTAAGGACTAGCGGAATCCTACCCCACAATGAGCAGTTCTTC,CASSLRTSGILPHNEQFF
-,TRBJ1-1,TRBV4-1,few,TGCGCCAGCAGCCCATTAGGTGTGAGAGAACTTTTCTTT,CASSPLGVRELFF
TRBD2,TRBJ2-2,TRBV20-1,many,TGCAGTGCTAGAGTAGGAGCTAGCGGGGGGCCGAAAAATACCGGGGAGCTGTTTTTT,CSARVGASGGPKNTGELFF
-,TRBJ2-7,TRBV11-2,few,TGTGCCAGCAGCTTAGCCAGGTATGCAACCTACGAGCAGTACTTC,CASSLARYATYEQYF
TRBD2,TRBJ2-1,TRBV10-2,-,TGCGCCAGCAGTGAGGCTGTACGGAGCGGGGTATACAATGAGCAGTTCTTC,CASSEAVRSGVYNEQFF
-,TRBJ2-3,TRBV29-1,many,TGCAGCGTTGAAGGGGACACTAGCACAGATACGCAGTATTTT,CSVEGDTSTDTQYF
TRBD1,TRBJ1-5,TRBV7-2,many,TGTGCCAGCAGCCAAAGGACAGGGGATATGGGACAGCCCCAGCATTTT,CASSQRTGDMGQPQHF
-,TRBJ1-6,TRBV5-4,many,TGTGCCAGCAGCTTGGAACAGGGCAATTCACCCCTCCACTTT,CASSLEQGNSPLHF
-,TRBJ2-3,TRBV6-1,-,TGTGCCAGCAGTCCCTACCCCGGGGACTTCGACACAGATACGCAGTATTTT,CASSPYPGDFDTDTQYF
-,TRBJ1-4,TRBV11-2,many,TGTGCCAGCAGCTTAGACGTCGCAAAACTGTTTTTT,CASSLDVAKLFF
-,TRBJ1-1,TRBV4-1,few,TGCGCCAGCAGCCATGCAGTGGGCAACACTGAAGCTTTCTTT,CASSHAVGNTEAFF
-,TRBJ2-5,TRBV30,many,TGTGCCTGGAATCCAGGGACCCAAGAGACCCAGTACTTC,CAWNPGTQETQYF
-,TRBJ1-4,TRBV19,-,TGTGCCACGAAGTCAGGCGGCTTTGAAAAACTGTTTTTT,CATKSGGFEKLFF
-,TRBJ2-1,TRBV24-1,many,TGTGCCACCAGTGCCGGGCTAGGGGGATCCGATGAGCAGTTCTTC,CATSAGLGGSDEQFF
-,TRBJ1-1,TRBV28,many,TGTGCCAGCGCCACCTCCGGTGGTGAAGCTTTCTTT,CASATSGGEAFF
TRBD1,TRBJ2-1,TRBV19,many,TGTGCCAGTAGTATCGGGACAGGGGAGGCCAATGAGCAGTTCTTC,CASSIGTGEANEQFF
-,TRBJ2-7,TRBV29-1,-,TGCAGCGGAAGGTCGCCAACAACCTACGCGCAGTACTTC,CSGRSPTTYAQYF
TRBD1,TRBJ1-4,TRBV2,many,TGTGCCAGCAGGACGACAGGGACTAATGAAAAACTGTTTTTT,CASRTTGTNEKLFF
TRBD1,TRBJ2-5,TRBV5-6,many,TGTGCCAGCAGCTACCCGGGACAGCAAGAGACCCAGTACTTC,CASSYPGQQETQYF
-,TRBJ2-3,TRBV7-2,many,TGTGCCAGCAGCTTAGCGCAGGCGACAGATACGCAGTATTTT,CASSLAQATDTQYF
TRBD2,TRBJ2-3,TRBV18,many,TGTGCCAGCTCACCACCACTAGCGGGAGATGCGGCAGATACGCAGTATTTT,CASSPPLAGDAADTQYF
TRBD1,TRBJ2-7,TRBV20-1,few,TGCAGTGCTAGCGTTGGGACAGGGGTCAACGAGCAGTACTTC,CSASVGTGVNEQYF
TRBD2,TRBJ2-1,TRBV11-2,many,TGTGCCAGCAGCTTACTCGTTAGCGGGACGGGGAATGAGCAGTTCTTC,CASSLLVSGTGNEQFF
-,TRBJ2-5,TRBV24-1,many,TGTGCCACCAGTGTCTCCGGCTCCAGGTACCAAGAGACCCAGTACTTC,CATSVSGSRYQETQYF
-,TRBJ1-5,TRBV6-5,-,TGTGCCAGCAGTTACTCGTCAGGGGTCAATCAGCCCCAGCATTTT,CASSYSSGVNQPQHF
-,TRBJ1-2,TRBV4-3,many,TGCGCCAGCAGCCAAGGGGGGGCGGGGGCGTATGGCTACACCTTC,CASSQGGAGAYGYTF